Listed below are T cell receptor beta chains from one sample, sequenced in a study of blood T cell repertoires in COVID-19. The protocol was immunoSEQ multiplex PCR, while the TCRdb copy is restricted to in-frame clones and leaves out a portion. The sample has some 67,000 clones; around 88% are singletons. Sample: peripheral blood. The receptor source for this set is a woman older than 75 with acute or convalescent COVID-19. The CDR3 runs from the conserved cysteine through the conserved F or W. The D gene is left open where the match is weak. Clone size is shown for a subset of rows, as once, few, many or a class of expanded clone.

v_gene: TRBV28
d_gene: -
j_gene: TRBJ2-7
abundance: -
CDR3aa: CASSIIYEQYF
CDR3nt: TGTGCCAGCAGTATCATTTACGAGCAGTACTTC

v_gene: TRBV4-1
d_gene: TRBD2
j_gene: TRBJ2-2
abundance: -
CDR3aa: CASSYLAGVNTGELFF
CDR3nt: TGCGCCAGCAGCTACTTAGCGGGAGTGAACACCGGGGAGCTGTTTTTT

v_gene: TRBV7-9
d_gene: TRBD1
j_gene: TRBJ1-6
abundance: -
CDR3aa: CASSSTRQGMNSPLHF
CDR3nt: TGTGCCAGCAGCTCAACCCGACAGGGTATGAATTCACCCCTCCACTTT

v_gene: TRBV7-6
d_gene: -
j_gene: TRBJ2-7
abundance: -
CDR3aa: CASSPPGSSYEQYF
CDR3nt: TGTGCCAGCAGCCCACCGGGGAGCTCCTACGAGCAGTACTTC

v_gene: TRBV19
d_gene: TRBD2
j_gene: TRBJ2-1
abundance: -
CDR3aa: CASSLSGTSGSSYNEQFF
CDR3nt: TGTGCCAGTAGTCTTTCCGGGACTAGCGGGAGTTCCTACAATGAGCAGTTCTTC

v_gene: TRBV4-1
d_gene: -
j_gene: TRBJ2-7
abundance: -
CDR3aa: CASSQEGAQIRTYEQYF
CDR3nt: TGCGCCAGCAGCCAAGAAGGAGCCCAGATAAGGACCTACGAGCAGTACTTC

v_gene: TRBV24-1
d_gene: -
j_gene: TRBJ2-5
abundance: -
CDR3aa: CATSDAGQRETQYF
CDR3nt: TGTGCCACCAGTGATGCGGGACAGCGGGAGACCCAGTACTTC

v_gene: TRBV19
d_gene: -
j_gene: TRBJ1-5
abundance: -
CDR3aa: CASSTQGNQPQHF
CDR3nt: TGTGCCAGTAGTACCCAGGGTAATCAGCCCCAGCATTTT

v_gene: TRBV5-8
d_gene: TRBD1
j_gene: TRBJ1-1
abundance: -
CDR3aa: CASSRDRVPEAFF
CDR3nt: TGTGCCAGCAGCAGGGACAGGGTCCCTGAAGCTTTCTTT

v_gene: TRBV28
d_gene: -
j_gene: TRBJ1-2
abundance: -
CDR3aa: CASSSMTGQGYGYTF
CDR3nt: TGTGCCAGCAGTTCTATGACCGGCCAGGGCTATGGCTACACCTTC

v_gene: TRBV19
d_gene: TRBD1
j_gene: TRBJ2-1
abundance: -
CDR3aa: CASRQGQGAYNEQFF
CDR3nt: TGTGCCAGTAGACAGGGACAGGGGGCTTACAATGAGCAGTTCTTC

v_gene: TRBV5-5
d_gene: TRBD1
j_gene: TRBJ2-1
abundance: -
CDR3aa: CASSWTGGWNEQFF
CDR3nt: TGTGCCAGCAGCTGGACAGGGGGATGGAATGAGCAGTTCTTC

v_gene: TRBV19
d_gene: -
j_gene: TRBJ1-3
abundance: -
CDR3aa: CASSLGSGNTIYF
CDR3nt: TGTGCCAGTAGTCTCGGGTCTGGAAACACCATATATTTT

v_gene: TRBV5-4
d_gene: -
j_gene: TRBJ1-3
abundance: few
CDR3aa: CASSPSTGTGNTIYF
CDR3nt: TGTGCCAGCAGTCCATCGACAGGAACTGGAAACACCATATATTTT

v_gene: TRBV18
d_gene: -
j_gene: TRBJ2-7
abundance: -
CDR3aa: CASSPPGRTYEQYF
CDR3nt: TGTGCCAGCTCGCCCCCCGGGAGAACCTACGAGCAGTACTTC

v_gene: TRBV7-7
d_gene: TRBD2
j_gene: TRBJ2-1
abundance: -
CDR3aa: CASSSSGGPSNEQFF
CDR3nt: TGTGCCAGCAGCTCAAGCGGGGGCCCGAGTAATGAGCAGTTCTTC

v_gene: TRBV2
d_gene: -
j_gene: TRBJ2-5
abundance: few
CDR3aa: CASKQEFETQYF
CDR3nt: TGTGCCAGCAAACAGGAGTTTGAGACCCAGTACTTC

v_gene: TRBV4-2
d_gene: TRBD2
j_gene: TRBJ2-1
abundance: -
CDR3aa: CASSQVLREIPNEQFF
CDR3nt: TGTGCCAGCAGCCAAGTCTTGCGGGAGATCCCCAATGAGCAGTTCTTC

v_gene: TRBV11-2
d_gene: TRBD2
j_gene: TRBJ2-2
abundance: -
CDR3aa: CASRLAGANTGELFF
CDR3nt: TGTGCCAGCAGACTAGCGGGGGCGAACACCGGGGAGCTGTTTTTT

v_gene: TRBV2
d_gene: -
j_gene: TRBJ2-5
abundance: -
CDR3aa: CASTGSWTQYF
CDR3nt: TGTGCCAGCACGGGATCATGGACCCAGTACTTC

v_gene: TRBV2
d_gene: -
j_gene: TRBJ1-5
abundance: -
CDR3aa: CASSDFVRGYQPQHF
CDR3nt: TGTGCCAGCAGTGATTTCGTCAGGGGCTATCAGCCCCAGCATTTT

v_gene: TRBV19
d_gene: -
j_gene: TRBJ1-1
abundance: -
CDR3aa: CASSYRPGEAFF
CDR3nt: TGTGCCAGTAGTTACAGGCCAGGTGAAGCTTTCTTT

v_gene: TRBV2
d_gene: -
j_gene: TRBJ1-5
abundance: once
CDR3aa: CASTYTQYSNQPQHF
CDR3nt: TGTGCCAGCACCTATACACAGTATAGCAATCAGCCCCAGCATTTT

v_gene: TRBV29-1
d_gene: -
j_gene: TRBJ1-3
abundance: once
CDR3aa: CSVDTGGNTIYF
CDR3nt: TGCAGCGTTGACACAGGGGGAAACACCATATATTTT

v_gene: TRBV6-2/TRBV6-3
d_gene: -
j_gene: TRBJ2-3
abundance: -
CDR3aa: CASSLTRETQYF
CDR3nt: TGTGCCAGCAGTTTGACACGCGAGACGCAGTATTTT

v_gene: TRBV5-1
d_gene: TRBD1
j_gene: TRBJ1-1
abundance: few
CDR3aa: CASSPGLRGPETEAFF
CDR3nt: TGCGCCAGCAGCCCGGGGTTAAGGGGGCCCGAAACTGAAGCTTTCTTT

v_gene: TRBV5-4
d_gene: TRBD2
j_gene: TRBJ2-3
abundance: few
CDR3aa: CASSPYSGGGTDTQYF
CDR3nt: TGTGCCAGCAGCCCGTATAGCGGGGGGGGCACAGATACGCAGTATTTT

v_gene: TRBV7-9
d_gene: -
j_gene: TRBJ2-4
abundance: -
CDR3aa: CASSLGGNEKNIQYF
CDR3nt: TGTGCCAGCAGCTTAGGAGGCAATGAGAAAAACATTCAGTACTTC

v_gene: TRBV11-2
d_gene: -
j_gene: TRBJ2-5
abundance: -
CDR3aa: CASSLFPPRETQYF
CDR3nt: TGTGCCAGCAGCTTATTCCCCCCCAGAGAGACCCAGTACTTC

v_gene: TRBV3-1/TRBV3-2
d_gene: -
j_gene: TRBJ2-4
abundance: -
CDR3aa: CASSPGGKNIQYF
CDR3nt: TGTGCCAGCAGCCCTGGAGGTAAAAACATTCAGTACTTC

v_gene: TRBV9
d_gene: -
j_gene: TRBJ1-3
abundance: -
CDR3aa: CASSASGYIYF
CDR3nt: TGTGCCAGCAGCGCCTCGGGTTACATATATTTT

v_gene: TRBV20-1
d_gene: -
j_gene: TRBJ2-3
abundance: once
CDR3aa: CSASPPTSSPTDTQYF
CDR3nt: TGCAGTGCTAGTCCACCTACTAGTTCCCCCACAGATACGCAGTATTTT

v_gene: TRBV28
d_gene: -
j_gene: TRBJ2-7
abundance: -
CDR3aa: CASRQPGLYEQYF
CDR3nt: TGTGCCAGCCGCCAACCGGGACTCTACGAGCAGTACTTC

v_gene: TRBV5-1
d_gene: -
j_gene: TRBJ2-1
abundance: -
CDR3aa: CASSLVDPSRGEQFF
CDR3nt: TGCGCCAGCAGCTTGGTTGACCCCTCCCGGGGGGAGCAGTTCTTC

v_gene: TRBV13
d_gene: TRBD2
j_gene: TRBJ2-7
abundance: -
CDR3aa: CASSLRGSRYEQYF
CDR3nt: TGTGCCAGCAGCTTGCGCGGGAGTAGATACGAGCAGTACTTC

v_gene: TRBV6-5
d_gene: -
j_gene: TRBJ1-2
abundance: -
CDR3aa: CASRLPGTPNAFYTF
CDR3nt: TGTGCCAGCAGATTACCCGGGACTCCGAACGCCTTCTACACCTTC